Listed below are T cell receptor beta chains from one sample, sequenced in a study of T-cell memory formation after mild COVID-19. Using its own MiXCR run on the 5' RACE reads, TCRdb lists one record per CDR3 protein. The data contain roughly 400,000 distinct CDR3 sequences, about 20% of them singletons. The specimen was PBMCs or a T cell subset sorted from them (not recorded which). Source of these receptors: a young man who had mild COVID-19 (a few samples of this study predate the infection). Cell type and time point are not known. Each CDR3 is given with its conserved first and last residue. The order of the fields is J gene, clone size, V gene, D gene, CDR3 DNA, CDR3 protein. The D gene is left open where the match is weak. For some rows the clone size is stated as once, few or many, or as a class when expanded; others skip it.

J gene: TRBJ1-5; clone size: few; V gene: TRBV6-2/TRBV6-3; D gene: NA; CDR3 DNA: TGTGCCAGCAGTTACTTGGGGAACAGCAATCAGCCCCAGCATTTT; CDR3 protein: CASSYLGNSNQPQHF
J gene: TRBJ2-3; clone size: few; V gene: TRBV9; D gene: NA; CDR3 DNA: TGTGCCAGCAGCGTCCCCGGGAGTGCCACAGATACGCAGTATTTT; CDR3 protein: CASSVPGSATDTQYF
J gene: TRBJ1-2; clone size: NA; V gene: TRBV7-3; D gene: NA; CDR3 DNA: TGTGCCAGCAGCCCCGGACAAGGAATTGGCTACACCTTC; CDR3 protein: CASSPGQGIGYTF
J gene: TRBJ2-1; clone size: NA; V gene: TRBV9; D gene: NA; CDR3 DNA: TGTGCCAGCAGTAGGCAGAGCTCCTACAATGAGCAGTTCTTC; CDR3 protein: CASSRQSSYNEQFF
J gene: TRBJ2-7; clone size: NA; V gene: TRBV6-2/TRBV6-3; D gene: NA; CDR3 DNA: TGTGCCAGCAGTTACGTGGCCGACAACAGCGCGAGCTCCTACGAGCAGTACTTC; CDR3 protein: CASSYVADNSASSYEQYF
J gene: TRBJ2-1; clone size: few; V gene: TRBV10-3; D gene: NA; CDR3 DNA: TGTGCCATCAGACCGGACAAGAACTACAATGAGCAGTTCTTC; CDR3 protein: CAIRPDKNYNEQFF
J gene: TRBJ1-2; clone size: NA; V gene: TRBV7-2; D gene: TRBD1; CDR3 DNA: TGTGCCAGCAGTGCAACAGGGGGCTTCTATGGCTACACCTTC; CDR3 protein: CASSATGGFYGYTF
J gene: TRBJ2-7; clone size: many; V gene: TRBV12-3/TRBV12-4; D gene: NA; CDR3 DNA: TGTGCCAGCAGCCTACGAACCCGGGACTCCCGGCAGTACTTC; CDR3 protein: CASSLRTRDSRQYF
J gene: TRBJ1-2; clone size: few; V gene: TRBV2; D gene: TRBD1; CDR3 DNA: TGTGCCAGCAGTACCGGGACAGAAGTCTATGGCTACACCTTC; CDR3 protein: CASSTGTEVYGYTF
J gene: TRBJ2-1; clone size: NA; V gene: TRBV11-2; D gene: TRBD1; CDR3 DNA: TGTGCCAGCAGCCCGCGAGGGACAGCCTACAATGAGCAGTTCTTC; CDR3 protein: CASSPRGTAYNEQFF
J gene: TRBJ1-5; clone size: many; V gene: TRBV29-1; D gene: TRBD1; CDR3 DNA: TGCAGCGTGGCGGGACAGGAGAATCAGCCCCAGCATTTT; CDR3 protein: CSVAGQENQPQHF
J gene: TRBJ1-4; clone size: NA; V gene: TRBV5-1; D gene: NA; CDR3 DNA: TGCGCCAGCAGATCGGGGACGGTGAATGAAAAACTGTTTTTT; CDR3 protein: CASRSGTVNEKLFF
J gene: TRBJ2-1; clone size: NA; V gene: TRBV7-3; D gene: TRBD2; CDR3 DNA: TGTGCCAGCAGCCCGGGACTAGCGGTGGGCGTTAATAACAATGATCAGTTCTTC; CDR3 protein: CASSPGLAVGVNNNDQFF
J gene: TRBJ2-3; clone size: few; V gene: TRBV12-3/TRBV12-4; D gene: TRBD2; CDR3 DNA: TGTGCCAGCTGTCCGGGACTAGCTATCGATACGCAGTATTTT; CDR3 protein: CASCPGLAIDTQYF
J gene: TRBJ2-5; clone size: NA; V gene: TRBV5-1; D gene: TRBD1; CDR3 DNA: TGCGCCAGCAGCTTGGCCCCGACAGGGGGAGGAGAGACCCAGTACTTC; CDR3 protein: CASSLAPTGGGETQYF
J gene: TRBJ1-3; clone size: many; V gene: TRBV20-1; D gene: NA; CDR3 DNA: TGCAGTGCTACTTGGGGTACCTACTCTGGAAACACCATATATTTT; CDR3 protein: CSATWGTYSGNTIYF
J gene: TRBJ2-2; clone size: few; V gene: TRBV10-3; D gene: NA; CDR3 DNA: TGTGCCATCTCTCCGGACACCGACACCGGGGAGCTGTTTTTT; CDR3 protein: CAISPDTDTGELFF
J gene: TRBJ1-3; clone size: many; V gene: TRBV7-2; D gene: TRBD1; CDR3 DNA: TGTGCCAGCAGCCCGACAGGGGCAGGAAACACCATATATTTT; CDR3 protein: CASSPTGAGNTIYF
J gene: TRBJ2-2; clone size: many; V gene: TRBV4-3; D gene: NA; CDR3 DNA: TGCGCCAGCAGCCAGGCCCCCGGGACGAGGGATACCGGGGAGCTGTTTTTT; CDR3 protein: CASSQAPGTRDTGELFF
J gene: TRBJ1-6; clone size: NA; V gene: TRBV4-1; D gene: NA; CDR3 DNA: TGCGCCAGCAGCCGGGGAACCGGGACGGAGCATTCACCCCTCCACTTT; CDR3 protein: CASSRGTGTEHSPLHF
J gene: TRBJ1-2; clone size: NA; V gene: TRBV20-1; D gene: NA; CDR3 DNA: TGCAGTGCTACCCTCCGGGGGTATGGCTACACCTTC; CDR3 protein: CSATLRGYGYTF
J gene: TRBJ2-2; clone size: few; V gene: TRBV19; D gene: NA; CDR3 DNA: TGTGCCAGTAGTATATGGAACACCGGGGAGCTGTTTTTT; CDR3 protein: CASSIWNTGELFF
J gene: TRBJ2-7; clone size: NA; V gene: TRBV6-5; D gene: TRBD1; CDR3 DNA: TGTGCCAGCAGTCACCAGACAGGGGGCTACGAGCAGTACTTC; CDR3 protein: CASSHQTGGYEQYF
J gene: TRBJ1-5; clone size: few; V gene: TRBV20-1; D gene: TRBD1; CDR3 DNA: TGCAGTGCTAGGAAGACCGGGACAGGGGGCATTCAGCCCCAGCATTTT; CDR3 protein: CSARKTGTGGIQPQHF
J gene: TRBJ2-2; clone size: once; V gene: TRBV7-3; D gene: TRBD1; CDR3 DNA: TGTGCCAGCAGCTATCTCCAGGGGGTAGGGGAGCTGTTTTTT; CDR3 protein: CASSYLQGVGELFF
J gene: TRBJ2-1; clone size: NA; V gene: TRBV29-1; D gene: NA; CDR3 DNA: TGCAGCCCACGGGTTAGCAATGAGCAGTTCTTC; CDR3 protein: CSPRVSNEQFF
J gene: TRBJ2-3; clone size: few; V gene: TRBV7-3; D gene: NA; CDR3 DNA: TGTGCCAGCAGCTCGGGGAACACAGATACGCAGTATTTT; CDR3 protein: CASSSGNTDTQYF
J gene: TRBJ2-3; clone size: few; V gene: TRBV27; D gene: TRBD1; CDR3 DNA: TGTGCCAGCAGTTTATACGCCAGGGGGCGGAAGACAGATACGCAGTATTTT; CDR3 protein: CASSLYARGRKTDTQYF
J gene: TRBJ2-7; clone size: many; V gene: TRBV7-2; D gene: NA; CDR3 DNA: TGTGCCAGCAGCTTAGGGGGGATCGAGCAGTACTTC; CDR3 protein: CASSLGGIEQYF
J gene: TRBJ1-2; clone size: few; V gene: TRBV25-1; D gene: TRBD1; CDR3 DNA: TGTGCCAGCAGGCAACAGGGGGCGGATGGCTACACCTTC; CDR3 protein: CASRQQGADGYTF
J gene: TRBJ2-7; clone size: NA; V gene: TRBV20-1; D gene: NA; CDR3 DNA: TGCAGTGCTGTACCCGCGGGACTCCTTGGGTACGAGCAGTACTTC; CDR3 protein: CSAVPAGLLGYEQYF
J gene: TRBJ1-2; clone size: NA; V gene: TRBV19; D gene: NA; CDR3 DNA: TGTGCCAGTAGTACAGGGACCTACTATGGCTACACCTTC; CDR3 protein: CASSTGTYYGYTF
J gene: TRBJ1-4; clone size: NA; V gene: TRBV5-1; D gene: NA; CDR3 DNA: TGCGCCAGCAGCTTGCATGGGGGAGGTGAAAAACTGTTTTTT; CDR3 protein: CASSLHGGGEKLFF